This TCR beta chain was identified during a study of siplizumab effects on memory and regulatory T cells. Clones were read by immunoSEQ multiplex PCR, and TCRdb kept only the in-frame ones, dropping some. The table has 92,000 or so clones, 90% seen once. The V end lost 5 bases, the J end lost 2 bases, and 13 bases lay between the germline ends. The germline gives CDR1 MNHEY, CDR2 SMNVEV (reference sequence). The CDR3 is made up of 15 amino acids. The chain joins TRBV27 to TRBJ1-3; no definite D call. The TCR was taken from a human donor in good health. What was sequenced was CD4+ T cells sorted from blood. The CDR3: CASSLPNAPGNTIYF. The CDR3 DNA follows: TGTGCCAGCAGTCTCCCAAACGCTCCTGGAAACACCATATATTTT.